These 7 T cell receptor beta chains were sequenced from one sample in a study of human versus mouse CDR3 diversity and MHC coevolution. Assay used: immunoSEQ multiplex PCR; TCRdb lists only in-frame clones, some missing. The sample has tens of thousands of clones, roughly 93% seen once. The sequenced sample was naive CD4+ T cells from blood. Subset indicated: CD45RO-negative CD62L-positive naive CD4 T cells. These receptors were obtained from a person aged 60 to 70 in good health.

This rearrangement joins TRBV5-1 to TRBJ2-5; 8 bases match TRBD1. Germline loops: CDR1 SGHRS, CDR2 YFSETQ. The CDR3 runs 16 residues. V lost 2 bases and J lost 1; bases outside the gene matches: 7. CDR3 nucleotides: TGCGCCAGCAGCTTACTCGGGACAGGCATCCAAGAGACCCAGTACTTC. Translated: CASSLLGTGIQETQYF.

This clone was counted only a few times. The V and J genes are TRBV11-1 and TRBJ2-7, with 9 positions matching TRBD1. Germline loops: CDR1 SGHAT, CDR2 FQDESV (reference sequence). The trim removed 0 bases at V and 2 bases at J, leaving 2 bases unmatched. The CDR3 extends over 15 amino acids. In DNA, the CDR3 is TGTGCCAGCAGCTTAGCAGGGGACAGGGCCTACGAGCAGTACTTC. Translation: CASSLAGDRAYEQYF.

This clone occurred a few times. The V and J genes are TRBV10-3 and TRBJ1-2, with D possibly matching TRBD1 (6 bases). The CDR3 has 12 residues. V shed 8 bases and J shed 3 bases, with 10 bases lying between them. The germline V gene encodes CDR1 ENHRY and CDR2 SYGVKD. CDR3 region: CAIQGTDYGYTF. The CDR3 nucleotides are TGTGCCATCCAGGGGACGGACTATGGCTACACCTTC.

This chain uses TRBV5-1 with TRBJ2-5, with TRBD1 as a possible D gene (6 bases). Trimming shortened V by 2 bases and J by 5 bases, and 16 bases separated the two germline ends. CDR1 and CDR2 from the germline V gene are SGHRS and YFSETQ. This CDR3 has 15 amino acids. This CDR3 is CASSFLGAPSETQYF. Written as DNA, the CDR3 is TGCGCCAGCAGCTTTTTGGGGGCACCTTCGGAGACCCAGTACTTC.

The rearrangement links TRBV18 to TRBJ2-3; D gene ambiguous. From germline, CDR1 is KGHSH and CDR2 LQKENI. With 4 bases removed from V and 2 bases from J, the gap between germline ends came to 16 bases. This CDR3 is 16 amino acids long. The CDR3 here is CASSRSASKDTDTQYF. The CDR3 DNA follows: TGTGCCAGCTCACGGAGCGCCTCAAAGGACACAGATACGCAGTATTTT.

V usage is TRBV7-9 and J usage is TRBJ2-5; 12 bases are shared with TRBD2. This CDR3 region has 15 residues. With 5 bases clipped from V and 2 bases from J, the junction kept 3 bases outside the gene matches. Germline lookup yields CDR1 SEHNR and CDR2 FQNEAQ (reference sequence). Here the CDR3 DNA reads TGTGCCAGCAGCCCCCTAGCGGGAGGGCAAGAGACCCAGTACTTC. Translating gives CASSPLAGGQETQYF. The variable domain in full, with the rest retrieved from reference TRBV7-9 and TRBJ2-5, is DTGVSQNPRHKITKRGQNVTFRCDPISEHNRLYWYRQTLGQGPEFLTYFQNEAQLEKSRLLSDRFSAERPKGSFSTLEIQRTEQGDSAMYLCASSPLAGGQETQYFGPGTRLLVL.

This CDR3 is CASRIGTSGKFEQFF. The CDR3 DNA sequence: TGTGCCAGCAGGATCGGGACTAGCGGGAAATTTGAGCAGTTCTTC. J is TRBJ2-1 and V is TRBV6-1; 13 bases are shared with TRBD2. The V segment lost 6 bases and the J segment 9 bases; nucleotides outside the gene matches: 8. Germline lookup yields CDR1 MNHNS and CDR2 SASEGT. This CDR3 is built from 15 residues.